This T cell receptor (beta chain) was recorded in a study of cytomegalovirus exposure and HLA in healthy donors. Study-level information: The approximately 120 validation repertoires used the same platform as the 550 to 750 first-cohort repertoires, a later analysis reported.

Sequencing was performed with immunoSEQ multiplex PCR; in TCRdb, only in-frame clones are kept and a portion is missing. The sample has around 45,000 clones; about 90% are singletons. The sequence came from a man aged 18 to 29 in good health and CMV-seronegative. Material: PBMCs.

DNA for the CDR3: TGCGCCAGCAGCTCCACCGCAGGACTCCGGGTTGGGAATGAGCAGTTCTTC. Translating gives CASSSTAGLRVGNEQFF. The chain carries TRBV4-3 and TRBJ2-1; D is perhaps TRBD2 (5 bases). In germline, CDR1 is LGHNA, CDR2 YSLEER. This CDR3 spans 17 amino acids. V lost 5 bases to trimming and J lost 7 bases, with 24 bases between them.